A single sample is the source of the 30 T cell receptor beta chains below, sequenced in a study of cytomegalovirus exposure and HLA in healthy donors. The PCR ran on 60 Vbeta and 13 Jbeta primers. The assay was immunoSEQ multiplex PCR, and TCRdb's table has in-frame clones only and misses some. Of some 200,000 clones listed, 75% to 90% are singletons. What was sequenced was PBMCs. The receptors were sampled from a woman in her late teens or twenties in good health and CMV-seronegative.

This chain uses TRBV7-7 with TRBJ2-3, with 11 positions matching TRBD2. Germline values: CDR1 SSHAT, CDR2 FNYEAQ (reference sequence). The CDR3 length is 16 residues. Trimming at V came to 5 bases and at J to 5 bases, leaving 9 bases not matched to a gene. The CDR3: CASSRSSGGGVDTQYF. CDR3 DNA: TGTGCCAGCAGCCGAAGTAGCGGGGGGGGCGTAGATACGCAGTATTTT.

V gene TRBV27 combines with J gene TRBJ1-6; TRBD1 is a possible D gene (5 bases). The CDR3 contains 12 residues. Trimming shortened V by 5 bases and J by 9 bases, and 8 bases separated the two germline ends. Germline V lookup: CDR1 MNHEY, CDR2 SMNVEV (reference sequence). CDR3 residues: CASSPQGSPLHF. Here the CDR3 DNA reads TGTGCCAGCAGTCCCCAGGGTTCACCCCTCCACTTT.

The chain uses TRBV4-1 and TRBJ2-5; 10 positions agree with TRBD1. V shed 6 bases and J 1 base; nucleotides not matched to a gene: 8. Germline-derived CDR1 and CDR2 are MGHRA and YSYEKL. CDR3 length equals 16 residues. The CDR3 reads CASRPGTGAFQETQYF. As DNA, the CDR3 is TGCGCCAGCAGGCCCGGGACAGGGGCTTTCCAAGAGACCCAGTACTTC.

The V call is TRBV5-1, the J call TRBJ2-7, with a possible D match to TRBD2 (5 bases). Between the trimmed V and J ends, which lost 7 bases and 6 bases, there was a span of 23 bases. Germline V gene sequence: CDR1 SGHRS, CDR2 YFSETQ. This CDR3 contains 15 residues. CDR3 region: CASPTRPEETTEQYF. CDR3 in DNA: TGCGCCAGCCCTACCCGACCGGAGGAGACCACCGAGCAGTACTTC.

The chain combines TRBV19 with TRBJ1-1, with D perhaps TRBD1 (5 bases). Trimming took 7 bases from V and 0 from J, leaving 15 bases between them. The CDR3 spans 15 residues. Germline V gene sequence: CDR1 LNHDA, CDR2 SQIVND (reference sequence). In nucleotides, the CDR3 is TGTGCCAGTAAAGCAGGGTTGGAAATGAACACTGAAGCTTTCTTT. Protein: CASKAGLEMNTEAFF.

This chain joins TRBV6-6 and TRBJ1-5; tentatively, D is TRBD1 (5 bases). CDR3 length: 16 amino acids. Trimming took 6 bases from V and 3 from J, leaving 18 bases between them. CDR1 is MNHNY, CDR2 SVGAGI, per germline (reference sequence). As DNA, the CDR3 is TGTGCCAGCAGAACCCGGGGGAGGCCTTTCAATCAGCCCCAGCATTTT. This codes for CASRTRGRPFNQPQHF.

The V gene is TRBV7-9, the J gene TRBJ1-3; D ambiguous. Germline V gene data show CDR1 as SEHNR and CDR2 as FQNEAQ (reference sequence). The CDR3 totals 14 residues. The ends were cut back, 3 bases at V and 6 bases at J, with 12 bases in the middle. CDR3 protein: CASSFSISPNTIYF. As DNA, the CDR3 is TGTGCCAGCAGCTTTAGTATTAGCCCAAACACCATATATTTT.

The V call is TRBV29-1, the J call TRBJ2-1; 8 bases fit TRBD1. The ends lost 1 base at V and 7 bases at J; junction bases unmatched: 6. The V gene's germline CDR1 is SQVTM and CDR2 ANQGSEA. The CDR3 loop spans 14 amino acids. The CDR3 coding sequence is TGCAGCGTTGAAGGGCAGGGGGCGCTGAATGAGCAGTTCTTC. Translation gives CSVEGQGALNEQFF.

This chain joins TRBV27 and TRBJ1-1, with D tentatively TRBD1 (6 bases). Between the trimmed V and J ends, which lost 4 bases and 9 bases, there was a span of 15 bases. The CDR3 contains 13 residues. CDR1 and CDR2 (germline): MNHEY, SMNVEV (reference sequence). For the CDR3, the DNA is TGTGCCAGCAGTTACGAAGGGCAGGGGCAAGCTTTCTTT. It yields the protein CASSYEGQGQAFF.

The chain employs TRBV5-4 and TRBJ2-5; 8 positions match TRBD1. J was trimmed by 2 bases and V by 4 bases; bases with no gene match: 7. This CDR3 region has 15 residues. Germline CDR1 reads SGHNT; CDR2 reads YYREEE (reference sequence). Written as DNA, the CDR3 is TGTGCCAGCAGCATGAGAACAGGGGGTCAAGAGACCCAGTACTTC. It translates to CASSMRTGGQETQYF.

This clone is a singleton in its sample. CDR3 nucleotides: TGTGCCAGCAGCCTCAGGGGGGGCAATCAGCCCCAGCATTTT. It yields the protein CASSLRGGNQPQHF. V is TRBV2 and J is TRBJ1-5; 7 nucleotides line up with TRBD1. The germline gives CDR1 SNHLY, CDR2 FYNNEI. J lost 2 bases, V lost 6 bases, and 4 bases had no gene match. The CDR3 is 14 amino acids.

The chain links TRBV27 to TRBJ2-1; D may be TRBD2 (6 bases). CDR1 and CDR2 (germline): MNHEY, SMNVEV (reference sequence). CDR3 size: 16 residues. V lost 1 base, J lost 3 bases, and 13 bases lay in between. The DNA for the CDR3 is TGTGCCAGCAGTTTATTTGGCGGGGCCTACTACAATGAGCAGTTCTTC. Its translation is CASSLFGGAYYNEQFF.

The gene calls are TRBV6-1 and TRBJ1-1; 8 positions match TRBD1. The V and J ends lost 3 bases and 1 base, in that order; junction bases with no gene match: 7. CDR3 length: 16 amino acids. Germline V gives CDR1 MNHNS, CDR2 SASEGT. CDR3 sequence (DNA): TGTGCCAGCAGTGAGGTCGACGACAGGGGGAACACTGAAGCTTTCTTT. It encodes CASSEVDDRGNTEAFF.

This clone was counted only a few times. This specimen includes other DNA sequences encoding the same CDR3. The J gene is TRBJ2-7, the V gene TRBV27; 10 bases are a match to TRBD2. The V gene end was trimmed by 5 bases and the J gene end by 4 bases; junction bases not matched to a gene: 5. The CDR3 length is 14 residues. Germline CDR1 MNHEY, CDR2 SMNVEV (reference sequence). The CDR3 sequence is CASSRLAGRYEQYF. The CDR3 DNA sequence: TGTGCCAGCAGTCGACTAGCGGGCCGGTACGAGCAGTACTTC.

With respect to this clone: The junction does not match germline at one end; this may be a read error. V gene TRBV6-5 combines with J gene TRBJ2-7; D might be TRBD2 (6 bases). The CDR3 is made up of 15 amino acids. Germline V gene data show CDR1 as MNHEY and CDR2 as SVGAGI. This chain's CDR3 is CASSRGPGGPYGQYF. The CDR3 region has the DNA TGTGCCAGCAGCCGTGGACCCGGGGGTCCCTACGGGCAGTACTTC.

The rearrangement joins TRBV7-8 to TRBJ2-5; 15 nucleotides line up with TRBD2. V trimming: 5 bases; J trimming: 4 bases; junction bases outside the gene matches: 2. CDR3 length: 15 residues. Germline V gene data show CDR1 as SGHVS and CDR2 as FQNEAQ. CDR3 nucleotide sequence: TGTGCCAGCAGCAAGGGACTAGCGGGGGGAGAGACCCAGTACTTC. Its translation: CASSKGLAGGETQYF.

The genes are TRBV18 and TRBJ2-7; weak D call: TRBD2 (7 bases). This CDR3 spans 19 amino acids. Germline V CDR1 and CDR2: KGHSH, LQKENI. Trimming removed 4 bases from V and 0 bases from J, with 25 bases in between. CDR3 sequence (DNA): TGTGCCAGCTCACTACAATCACCTTCGCGGGGGCCGCTCTCCTACGAGCAGTACTTC. Protein: CASSLQSPSRGPLSYEQYF.

The chain couples TRBV27 to TRBJ2-7; possible D gene TRBD2, 5 bases. V was clipped by 6 bases and J by 2 bases, with 11 bases between them. Germline lookup yields CDR1 MNHEY and CDR2 SMNVEV (reference sequence). The CDR3 spans 13 residues. The CDR3 coding sequence is TGTGCCAGCAGGGGAGATGCTCCCTACGAGCAGTACTTC. It codes for CASRGDAPYEQYF.

The CDR3 spells CASTIDRSLNIQYF. The CDR3 nucleotides are TGTGCCAGTACTATTGACAGGAGTTTAAACATTCAGTACTTC. J is TRBJ2-4 and V is TRBV19; weak D call: TRBD1 (6 bases). Trimming left V 7 bases short and J 6 bases short, with 16 bases between. Germline lookup yields CDR1 LNHDA and CDR2 SQIVND (reference sequence). This CDR3 is built from 14 residues. Together with reference TRBV19 and TRBJ2-4, the CDR3 gives the full variable domain: DGGITQSPKYLFRKEGQNVTLSCEQNLNHDAMYWYRQDPGQGLRLIYYSQIVNDFQKGDIAEGYSVSREKKESFPLTVTSAQKNPTAFYLCASTIDRSLNIQYFGAGTRLSVL.

This clone was observed a single time. The chain combines TRBV2 with TRBJ2-7; 8 bases match TRBD1. Per germline, CDR1 SNHLY and CDR2 FYNNEI. This CDR3 has 14 residues. V lost 2 bases and J lost 9; bases outside the gene matches: 9. As DNA, the CDR3 is TGTGCCAGCAGTGAATTGGAGACAGGGGATGCGCAGTACTTC. It yields the protein CASSELETGDAQYF.

In nucleotides, the CDR3 is TGTGCCAGCAGTGATCTCGGCAGGGGGGATGAAAAACTGTTTTTT. This codes for CASSDLGRGDEKLFF. V usage is TRBV25-1 and J usage is TRBJ1-4; 7 nucleotides line up with TRBD1. The CDR3 runs 15 residues. The junction had 7 bases not matched to a gene; V was cut back by 3 bases and J by 6 bases. In germline, CDR1 is MGHDK, CDR2 SYGVNS.

This sequence joins TRBV18 and TRBJ1-4; no clear D. The CDR3 spans 12 residues. The V and J ends lost 6 bases and 9 bases respectively, with 11 bases between them. The germline CDR1 and CDR2 sequences are KGHSH and LQKENI. Written as DNA, the CDR3 is TGTGCCAGCTCCCCTAATGATCAAAAACTGTTTTTT. It translates to CASSPNDQKLFF.

This chain uses TRBV13 with TRBJ2-2; tentatively, D is TRBD1 (8 bases). V was trimmed by 3 bases and J by 4 bases, leaving 12 bases between them. Germline V lookup: CDR1 PRHDT, CDR2 FYEKMQ (reference sequence). This CDR3 spans 15 amino acids. The CDR3 coding sequence is TGTGCCAGCAGCTTGTACAGGGGGGGCACCGGGGAGCTGTTTTTT. Translating gives CASSLYRGGTGELFF.

This sequence joins TRBV7-3 and TRBJ1-4, with 9 bases fitting TRBD1. V lost 2 bases, J lost 5 bases, and 15 bases stayed unmatched. The CDR3 totals 19 residues. The germline gives CDR1 SGHTA, CDR2 FQGTGA. This chain's CDR3 is CASSLGHRDRALANEKLFF. Here the CDR3 DNA reads TGTGCCAGCAGCTTAGGCCACCGGGACAGGGCCTTAGCCAATGAAAAACTGTTTTTT. Drawing the rest from reference TRBV7-3 and TRBJ1-4, the complete variable domain is GAGVSQTPSNKVTEKGKYVELRCDPISGHTALYWYRQSLGQGPEFLIYFQGTGAADDSGLPNDRFFAVRPEGSVSTLKIQRTERGDSAVYLCASSLGHRDRALANEKLFFGSGTQLSVL.

J is TRBJ2-7 and V is TRBV13; perhaps TRBD1 as D (6 bases). Trimming shortened V by 0 bases and J by 3 bases, and 24 bases separated the two germline ends. Germline V lookup: CDR1 PRHDT, CDR2 FYEKMQ (reference sequence). The CDR3 spans 19 residues. The CDR3 coding sequence is TGTGCCAGCAGCTTAGGCCAACCAGAGGGGGAGTTCCTGGGCTACGAGCAGTACTTC. Its translation: CASSLGQPEGEFLGYEQYF.

This sequence joins TRBV6-1 and TRBJ1-5; 7 nucleotides align to TRBD1. The CDR3 length is 14 residues. Unmatched junction bases numbered 9, after V lost 7 bases and J lost 6 bases. CDR1 and CDR2 from the germline V gene are MNHNS and SASEGT. This CDR3 is CASTPRQGGQPQHF. The CDR3 nucleotides are TGTGCCAGCACTCCCAGACAGGGTGGTCAGCCCCAGCATTTT.

The count of this clone is one. This sequence joins TRBV18 and TRBJ2-2; TRBD2 might be the D (5 bases). Germline V gene data show CDR1 as KGHSH and CDR2 as LQKENI. The V end was cut by 3 bases, the J end by 0 bases, with 11 bases between. The CDR3 runs to 16 residues. The CDR3 DNA reads as TGTGCCAGCTCACCTGGGGAGAGGGCGAACACCGGGGAGCTGTTTTTT. This encodes CASSPGERANTGELFF.

J is TRBJ2-5 and V is TRBV7-9, with 8 bases lining up with TRBD1. CDR3 length equals 17 residues. The J segment lost 4 bases and the V segment lost 4 bases, leaving 14 bases of the junction unmatched. Looked up from germline, CDR1 is SEHNR and CDR2 is FQNEAQ (reference sequence). CDR3 in amino acids: CASSSARTGSGRETQYF. As DNA, the CDR3 is TGTGCCAGCAGCTCCGCCCGGACAGGGTCGGGTAGAGAGACCCAGTACTTC. Supplemented by reference TRBV7-9 and TRBJ2-5, the full variable domain reads DTGVSQNPRHKITKRGQNVTFRCDPISEHNRLYWYRQTLGQGPEFLTYFQNEAQLEKSRLLSDRFSAERPKGSFSTLEIQRTEQGDSAMYLCASSSARTGSGRETQYFGPGTRLLVL.

The chain joins TRBV29-1 to TRBJ1-1, with D possibly TRBD1 on 5 matching bases. This CDR3 has 12 amino acids. In germline, CDR1 is SQVTM, CDR2 ANQGSEA. V gave up 7 bases and J gave up 1 base, with 10 bases separating them. The CDR3 DNA reads as TGCAGCGCCTCTGGACAGAACACTGAAGCTTTCTTT. This gives the protein CSASGQNTEAFF. The full variable domain, its missing parts supplied by reference TRBV29-1 and TRBJ1-1, is SAVISQKPSRDICQRGTSLTIQCQVDSQVTMMFWYRQQPGQSLTLIATANQGSEATYESGFVIDKFPISRPNLTFSTLTVSNMSPEDSSIYLCSASGQNTEAFFGQGTRLTVV.

The chain joins TRBV19 to TRBJ2-1; weak D call: TRBD1 (6 bases). The length of the CDR3 is 12 residues. Germline CDR1 reads LNHDA; CDR2 reads SQIVND (reference sequence). With 11 bases removed from V and 3 bases from J, the gap between germline ends came to 11 bases. The chain's CDR3 is CAGIQGYNEQFF. The CDR3 DNA reads TGTGCCGGAATACAGGGCTACAATGAGCAGTTCTTC.